This T cell receptor (beta chain) derives from a study of early T cells in non-severe SARS-CoV-2 infection. Study details: Sequenced bulk RNA came from whole blood that was unsorted, and chains were unpaired. General study results and limits: Anti-spike CD8 responses were favored by VDJdb matching, which missed private and CD4 specificities.

The TCR library protocol was used to attach unique molecular identifiers. These identifiers were attached to individual cDNA molecules. TCRdb reprocessed the 5' RACE reads with MiXCR, giving one entry per CDR3 protein. Of about 110,000 distinct CDR3 sequences listed, about 12% are singletons. Many counts were recorded for this clonotype. As yet, its antigen is unknown. V shed 6 bases and J 2 bases; nucleotides not matched to a gene: 6. Per the germline V gene, CDR1 is DFQATT and CDR2 is SNEGSKA (reference sequence). CDR3 length: 14 amino acids. V and J are TRBV20-1 and TRBJ2-1; 8 bases line up with TRBD2. This receptor was identified in an adult who was a healthcare worker with PCR-confirmed SARS-CoV-2 infection or an uninfected control (not recorded which). The sample was whole blood. Written as DNA, the CDR3 is TGCAGTGCGACTAGCGATCCCCCCTACAATGAGCAGTTCTTC. Its protein product is CSATSDPPYNEQFF.